This paragraph reports one T cell receptor (beta chain). Poor-prognosis osteosarcoma patients supplied post-treatment primary, local recurrence and metastasis tumor specimens. The data were taken from a study of the immune and genomic landscape of osteosarcoma. The CDR3 totals 13 residues. V was trimmed by 0 bases and J by 5 bases, leaving 7 bases between them. Germline lookup yields CDR1 MNHEY and CDR2 SMNVEV (reference sequence). TCRdb's table, derived via immunoSEQ multiplex PCR, lists solely in-frame clones and lacks some. The sample carries 10,000 to 12,000 clones, 60% to 75% recorded once. Sequencing used osteosarcoma tumor tissue from the lung. The TCR originated in a human donor with osteosarcoma. The genes are TRBV27 and TRBJ1-2; D gene unclear. CDR3 sequence reads: CASSLSSGYGYTF. CDR3 bases: TGTGCCAGCAGTTTATCTAGCGGATATGGCTACACCTTC.